One T cell receptor beta chain is described in this entry. These data belong to a study of T cell responses to AZD1222 COVID-19 vaccine. Here immunoSEQ multiplex PCR was the method, and the copy in TCRdb shows in-frame clones only, minus some. The sample holds 97,000 or so clones; more than 85% are singletons and the top ten take approximately 9%. With V trimmed by 6 bases and J by 3 bases, 13 bases remained unmatched. The CDR3 has 17 amino acids. Germline V CDR1 and CDR2: WSHSY, SAAADI. The sample was peripheral blood, taken 28 days after the second AZD1222 dose. The chain combines TRBV10-2 with TRBJ2-3; TRBD2 aligns across 9 bases. The source of this sequence is an adult who received the AZD1222 COVID-19 vaccine. This chain's CDR3 is CASRRLSSGSQTDTQYF. The DNA of the CDR3 is TGCGCCAGCAGAAGATTGAGTAGCGGGAGTCAAACAGATACGCAGTATTTT.